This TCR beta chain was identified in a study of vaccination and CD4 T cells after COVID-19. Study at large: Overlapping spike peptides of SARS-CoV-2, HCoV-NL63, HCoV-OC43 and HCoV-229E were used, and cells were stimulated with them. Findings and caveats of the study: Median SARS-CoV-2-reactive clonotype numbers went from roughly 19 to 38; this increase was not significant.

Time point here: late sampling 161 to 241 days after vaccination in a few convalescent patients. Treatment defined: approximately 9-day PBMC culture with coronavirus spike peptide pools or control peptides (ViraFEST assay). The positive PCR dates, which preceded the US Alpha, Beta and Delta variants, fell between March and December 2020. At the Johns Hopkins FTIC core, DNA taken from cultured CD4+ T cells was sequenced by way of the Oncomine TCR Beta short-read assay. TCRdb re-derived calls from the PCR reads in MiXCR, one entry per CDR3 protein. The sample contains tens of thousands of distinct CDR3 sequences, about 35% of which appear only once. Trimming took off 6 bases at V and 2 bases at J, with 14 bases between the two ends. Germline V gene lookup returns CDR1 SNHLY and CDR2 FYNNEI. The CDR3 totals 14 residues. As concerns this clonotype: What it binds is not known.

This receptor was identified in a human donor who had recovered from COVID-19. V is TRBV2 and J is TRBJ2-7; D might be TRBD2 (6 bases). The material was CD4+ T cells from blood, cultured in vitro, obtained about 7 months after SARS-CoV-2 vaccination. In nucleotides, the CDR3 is TGTGCCAGCAGCTCCGTAGGGGAGGCCTACGAGCAGTACTTC. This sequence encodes CASSSVGEAYEQYF.